These 25 T cell receptor beta chains came from one sample sequenced in a study of PD-L1 blockade in urothelial cancer. Measured with immunoSEQ multiplex PCR; TCRdb has only the in-frame clones, and not every one. The repertoire holds 50,000 or so clones, with around 85% as singletons. Documented time point: peripheral blood 6 weeks after treatment start. The sequencing here drew on PBMCs, taken around atezolizumab (anti-PD-L1) treatment. Receptors originate from a man aged 45-65 years with urothelial cancer.

The chain has TRBV6-5 and TRBJ2-2, with TRBD1 matching 8 bases. CDR3 length equals 13 residues. CDR1 is MNHEY and CDR2 is SVGAGI in the germline V gene. J gave up 3 bases and V 6 bases, and 0 bases lay outside the gene matches. CDR3 DNA: TGTGCCAGCAGGACAGGGGACACCGGGGAGCTGTTTTTT. This sequence encodes CASRTGDTGELFF.

This chain links TRBV4-1 with TRBJ2-5; perhaps TRBD2 as D (6 bases). Germline values: CDR1 MGHRA, CDR2 YSYEKL. V lost 2 bases to trimming and J lost 7 bases, with 14 bases between them. This CDR3 is built from 14 residues. CDR3 sequence (DNA): TGCGCCAGCAGCCAAAGGACTAACGCCGGGACCCAGTACTTC. It translates to CASSQRTNAGTQYF.

The chain combines TRBV5-1 with TRBJ1-2, with no clear D. There are 14 residues in the CDR3. With 3 bases removed from V and 13 bases from J, the gap between germline ends came to 22 bases. Germline V gene sequence: CDR1 SGHRS, CDR2 YFSETQ. CDR3 DNA: TGCGCCAGCAGCTCGGGGTCCTCTAGGGCAGGTCCCACCTTC. As protein: CASSSGSSRAGPTF.

The rearrangement joins TRBV10-3 to TRBJ1-3, with D unclear. Germline V lookup: CDR1 ENHRY, CDR2 SYGVKD. The CDR3 extends over 15 amino acids. Trimming took 2 bases from V and 0 from J, leaving 8 bases between them. As DNA, the CDR3 is TGTGCCATCAGTGAGACGGGAACCTCTGGAAACACCATATATTTT. Its translation: CAISETGTSGNTIYF.

The chain combines TRBV27 with TRBJ2-7, with 7 bases aligning to TRBD1. CDR3 length: 14 amino acids. CDR1 MNHEY and CDR2 SMNVEV come from the germline V gene (reference sequence). V lost 5 bases to trimming and J lost 5 bases; unmatched junction nucleotides: 9. In DNA, the CDR3 is TGTGCCAGCAGTGATTCGTCCGGGACAGACGAGCAGTACTTC. Its protein product is CASSDSSGTDEQYF.

Only one count was recorded for this clone. The chain recombines TRBV4-3 with TRBJ2-7, with no clear D. This CDR3 spans 14 amino acids. Germline values: CDR1 LGHNA, CDR2 YSLEER. V gave up 1 base and J gave up 3 bases, with 10 bases separating them. The CDR3 DNA follows: TGCGCCAGCAGCCAAGGTACTACCGACTACGAGCAGTACTTC. This sequence encodes CASSQGTTDYEQYF.

The V gene is TRBV27, the J gene TRBJ2-7, with TRBD2 matching 7 bases. V shed 1 base and J 5 bases; nucleotides not matched to a gene: 8. The germline gives CDR1 MNHEY, CDR2 SMNVEV (reference sequence). The CDR3 is 15 residues long. The CDR3 sequence is CASSLWGGAKNEQYF. In DNA, the CDR3 is TGTGCCAGCAGTTTATGGGGGGGAGCGAAAAACGAGCAGTACTTC.

This clone was seen once. The genes are TRBV30 and TRBJ2-7; tentative D call: TRBD2 (5 bases). Trimming removed 5 bases at V and 7 bases at J, with 24 bases between. CDR1 GTSNPN and CDR2 SVGIG come from the germline V gene (reference sequence). This CDR3 comprises 15 residues. CDR3 nucleotides: TGTGCCTGGGGTCGAGGAGAGGGTCCCCTTGAAGAGCAGTACTTC. Translated: CAWGRGEGPLEEQYF.

For the CDR3, the DNA is TGTGCCAGCAGTTCCAATCCCGCCAACGTCCTGACTTTC. Residues: CASSSNPANVLTF. The J gene is TRBJ2-6, the V gene TRBV27; D is ambiguous. The CDR3 extends over 13 amino acids. Per germline, CDR1 MNHEY and CDR2 SMNVEV (reference sequence). V was cut by 4 bases and J by 7 bases, with 8 bases left in between.

This clone was detected a few times. The genes are TRBV9 and TRBJ2-7; 7 bases line up with TRBD2. With V trimmed by 4 bases and J by 1 base, 11 bases remained unmatched. The germline V gene has CDR1 SGDLS and CDR2 YYNGEE. The CDR3 is made up of 16 amino acids. CDR3 region: CASSYLPTSSSYEQYF. The CDR3 DNA follows: TGTGCCAGCAGCTACCTCCCGACTAGCTCTTCCTACGAGCAGTACTTC.

The rearrangement uses TRBV6-5 and TRBJ2-5; D call uncertain. Trimming shortened V by 7 bases and J by 2 bases, and 14 bases separated the two germline ends. Germline V gives CDR1 MNHEY, CDR2 SVGAGI. There are 14 residues in the CDR3. Here the CDR3 DNA reads TGTGCCAGCAAGCCCAGTTGGGCGCAAGAGACCCAGTACTTC. This sequence encodes CASKPSWAQETQYF.

This clone was picked up one time. The rearrangement links TRBV9 to TRBJ2-1, with 7 bases fitting TRBD1. The V segment lost 2 bases and the J segment 10 bases; nucleotides outside the gene matches: 6. The CDR3 loop spans 13 amino acids. From germline, CDR1 is SGDLS and CDR2 YYNGEE. CDR3 region: CASSVTGAGEQFF. CDR3 sequence (DNA): TGTGCCAGCAGCGTCACAGGGGCCGGCGAGCAGTTCTTC.

J is TRBJ2-5 and V is TRBV7-2; possible D gene TRBD2, 6 bases. This CDR3 is 15 amino acids long. Germline assignment: CDR1 SGHTA and CDR2 FQGNSA. V dropped 4 bases and J dropped 6 bases, with 18 bases sitting between them. CDR3 sequence: CASSSSGGGKQTQYF. In DNA form, the CDR3 reads TGTGCCAGCAGCTCCAGCGGTGGCGGGAAGCAGACCCAGTACTTC.

The chain uses TRBV19 and TRBJ2-3, with TRBD1 matching 10 bases. CDR3 size: 16 residues. Germline values: CDR1 LNHDA, CDR2 SQIVND (reference sequence). V lost 3 bases, J lost 1 base, and 4 bases stayed unmatched. The CDR3 is CASSMFGQGGTDTQYF. In DNA, the CDR3 is TGTGCCAGTAGTATGTTTGGACAGGGGGGCACAGATACGCAGTATTTT.

CDR3 sequence: CASSLTQGEAFF. DNA of the CDR3: TGCGCCAGCAGCCTAACTCAGGGGGAAGCTTTCTTT. The chain couples TRBV5-1 to TRBJ1-1, with a possible D match to TRBD1 (6 bases). Per the germline V gene, CDR1 is SGHRS and CDR2 is YFSETQ. The V and J ends lost 4 bases and 8 bases respectively, with 12 bases between them. CDR3 size: 12 residues.

The chain has TRBV27 and TRBJ2-7; 11 nucleotides agree with TRBD2. CDR3 length equals 15 residues. The V and J ends lost 1 base and 2 bases, in that order; junction bases with no gene match: 1. CDR1 is MNHEY, CDR2 SMNVEV, per germline (reference sequence). CDR3 protein: CASSLLAGGPYEQYF. The CDR3 bases are TGTGCCAGCAGTTTATTAGCGGGAGGGCCCTACGAGCAGTACTTC.

The chain uses TRBV7-6 and TRBJ2-5; 11 bases line up with TRBD1. Germline loops: CDR1 SGHVS, CDR2 FNYEAQ. The ends lost 7 bases at V and 3 bases at J; junction bases unmatched: 13. The CDR3 covers 17 residues. This CDR3 is CASTPHGQGALKETQYF. For the CDR3, the DNA is TGTGCCAGCACCCCTCACGGACAGGGGGCTCTGAAAGAGACCCAGTACTTC.

V and J are TRBV18 and TRBJ2-5; 7 bases align to TRBD1. The CDR3 extends over 17 amino acids. V dropped 3 bases and J dropped 1; count of bases not matched to a gene: 11. Germline lookup yields CDR1 KGHSH and CDR2 LQKENI. The CDR3 sequence is CASSPNLLGQLQETQYF. For the CDR3, the DNA is TGTGCCAGCTCACCTAACCTACTGGGACAGCTCCAAGAGACCCAGTACTTC.

CDR3 loop: CASSESIFRDTIYF. The CDR3 DNA sequence: TGCGCCAGCAGTGAGTCGATTTTCCGGGACACCATATATTTT. V and J are TRBV10-2 and TRBJ1-3; D gene unclear. Germline CDR1 WSHSY, CDR2 SAAADI. Trimming pared 0 bases from V and 8 bases from J, leaving 11 bases between. This CDR3 comprises 14 residues.

The gene calls are TRBV11-2 and TRBJ2-5; 7 bases are a match to TRBD2. V was clipped by 0 bases and J by 5 bases; unmatched bases: 3. The CDR3 extends over 14 amino acids. Germline loops: CDR1 SGHAT, CDR2 FQNNGV. In DNA, the CDR3 is TGTGCCAGCAGCTTAGAGGGGGGAGGGGAGACCCAGTACTTC. The encoded protein is CASSLEGGGETQYF.

This rearrangement joins TRBV10-3 to TRBJ1-1; 7 nucleotides align to TRBD1. Germline V gene sequence: CDR1 ENHRY, CDR2 SYGVKD. After removal of 4 bases from V and 0 bases from J, the junction contained 8 bases not matched to a gene. There are 16 residues in the CDR3. The CDR3 DNA reads as TGTGCCATCAGTGGACAGGGCGCCACCGTGAACACTGAAGCTTTCTTT. Its translation is CAISGQGATVNTEAFF.

The rearrangement links TRBV4-3 to TRBJ2-5, with D possibly TRBD2 on 5 matching bases. Looked up from germline, CDR1 is LGHNA and CDR2 is YSLEER. V gave up 0 bases and J gave up 5 bases, with 7 bases separating them. The length of the CDR3 is 13 residues. The CDR3 reads CASSQDRGETQYF. In DNA, the CDR3 is TGCGCCAGCAGCCAAGATCGAGGGGAGACCCAGTACTTC.

The gene calls are TRBV2 and TRBJ1-1; no firm D call. Germline-derived CDR1 and CDR2 are SNHLY and FYNNEI. The CDR3 has 13 amino acids. Trimming took off 8 bases at V and 1 base at J, with 11 bases between the two ends. The chain's CDR3 is CASPSGENTEAFF. The CDR3, as DNA: TGTGCCAGCCCCTCCGGGGAGAACACTGAAGCTTTCTTT.

J is TRBJ2-7 and V is TRBV7-8; TRBD2 matches 13 bases. CDR3 size: 15 residues. V was clipped by 2 bases and J by 7 bases; unmatched bases: 5. Germline-derived CDR1 and CDR2 are SGHVS and FQNEAQ. DNA of the CDR3: TGTGCCAGCAGCTTAATGACTAGCGGGAGGCCTGAGCAGTACTTC. It encodes CASSLMTSGRPEQYF.

This clone was seen a single time. This chain connects TRBV27 to TRBJ1-4; 8 nucleotides align to TRBD1. Germline V lookup: CDR1 MNHEY, CDR2 SMNVEV (reference sequence). Trimming took 6 bases from V and 8 from J; bases not matched to a gene: 11. This CDR3 region has 15 residues. Written as DNA, the CDR3 is TGTGCCAGCAGGGGCCAGGGGGCTTTAAGGGAAAAACTGTTTTTT. It is translated as CASRGQGALREKLFF.